This T cell receptor (beta chain) was obtained from a study of blood T cells in healthy people across ages. Overall study results and limits: Diversity was estimated from one million T cells, and these estimates were considered underestimates.

Worth noting for this clonotype: As yet, its antigen is unknown.

The authors ran a second PCR of about 6 to 11 cycles using a sample-barcoded 5' primer and a J-beta primer mix. Samples each returned at least 2.5 million CDR3-containing paired-end reads. Each CDR3 protein is one row after TCRdb ran MiXCR on the 5' RACE reads. The sample yields 600,000 to 800,000 distinct CDR3 sequences, approximately 52% seen once. Per-sample PBMC isolation yielded at least 6.5 million cells. This CDR3 has 13 residues. Trimming took 3 bases from V and 7 from J; bases not matched to a gene: 3. The germline CDR1 and CDR2 sequences are MNHEY and SMNVEV (reference sequence). V gene TRBV27 combines with J gene TRBJ1-5; 7 nucleotides agree with TRBD1. The specimen sequenced was blood. The receptor comes from a woman at least 80 years old in good health. The DNA for the CDR3 is TGTGCCAGCAGTTTCAGCAGGGGGCAGCCCCAGCATTTT. This sequence encodes CASSFSRGQPQHF.